One and the same sample provided the 21 T cell receptor beta chains below, sequenced in a study of spatial heterogeneity in lung cancer. Time point indicated: sample taken at primary tumor resection. Notes on the study in general: Tumor mutation count correlated with how many alpha and beta TCRs expanded intratumorally.

No antigen has been identified for these receptors. TCRdb passed the 5' RACE reads through MiXCR, listing each CDR3 protein once. The sample includes 6,000 or so distinct CDR3 sequences, about 7.7% of them seen just once. Here the sequenced sample was lung tumor tissue, taken at surgery. These receptors were taken from a female donor with early-stage non-small cell lung cancer.

This clonotype was counted at least ten times. This beta chain represents an off-target read in a library built for alpha chains; its size is of limited meaning. V and J are TRBV11-2 and TRBJ1-1, with TRBD1 matching 8 bases. V dropped 4 bases and J dropped 3; count of bases not matched to a gene: 13. The CDR3 runs to 17 residues. The germline gives CDR1 SGHAT, CDR2 FQNNGV. The CDR3 DNA reads TGTGCCAGCAGCTATAGGGCGACAGGGGCCACGGACACTGAAGCTTTCTTT. Protein product: CASSYRATGATDTEAFF.

At least ten counts were recorded for this clonotype. Being off target in a library aimed at alpha chains, this beta chain has a size of little meaning. The V gene is TRBV20-1, the J gene TRBJ2-1; 8 bases agree with TRBD1. V trimming: 3 bases; J trimming: 5 bases; junction bases outside the gene matches: 6. Germline V gene sequence: CDR1 DFQATT, CDR2 SNEGSKA (reference sequence). The CDR3 runs to 14 residues. CDR3 coding DNA: TGCAGTGCTAGCCGGGACAGGAGCAACAATGAGCAGTTCTTC. It specifies CSASRDRSNNEQFF.

This clonotype is medium-sized within its sample. Being off target in a library aimed at alpha chains, this beta chain has a size of little meaning. DNA of the CDR3: TGTGGCTCATTCTCTGGAAACACCATATATTTT. Its protein product is CGSFSGNTIYF. The chain uses TRBV10-3 and TRBJ1-3, with no clear D. CDR3 length equals 11 residues. The germline V gene has CDR1 ENHRY and CDR2 SYGVKD.

In its sample, this clonotype ranks as medium-sized. The library was prepared for alpha chains; this beta chain is a stray read, so its frequency means little. The chain links TRBV29-1 to TRBJ1-1; a possible D gene is TRBD1 (5 bases). The CDR3 loop spans 13 amino acids. Germline CDR1 and CDR2: SQVTM and ANQGSEA. The V and J ends lost 4 bases and 1 base respectively, with 10 bases between them. The chain's CDR3 is CSVGKTANTEAFF. DNA for the CDR3: TGCAGCGTTGGCAAGACAGCGAACACTGAAGCTTTCTTT.

This clonotype is medium-sized (0.01 to 0.1%) in the sample. The library was built for alpha chains, so this beta chain is an off-target read and its size means little. The chain combines TRBV28 with TRBJ1-1; TRBD1 matches 7 bases. The V and J ends lost 6 bases and 4 bases, in that order; junction bases with no gene match: 8. In germline, CDR1 is MDHEN, CDR2 SYDVKM. The length of the CDR3 is 14 residues. CDR3 sequence reads: CASRPLQGTTEAFF. DNA of the CDR3: TGTGCCAGCAGACCCTTACAGGGGACCACTGAAGCTTTCTTT.

This clonotype rates as medium-sized. This beta chain appears as a stray read in a library generated for alpha chains; its size is not informative. V gene TRBV6-5 combines with J gene TRBJ2-1; 14 bases line up with TRBD2. The CDR3 consists of 17 residues. CDR1 MNHEY and CDR2 SVGAGI come from the germline V gene. V lost 5 bases, J lost 8 bases, and 11 bases stayed unmatched. CDR3 sequence reads: CASSQGLAGEISYEQFF. The DNA of the CDR3 is TGTGCCAGCAGTCAGGGACTAGCGGGAGAAATATCGTATGAGCAGTTCTTC.

By share of the sample, this clonotype is medium-sized. The library was designed around alpha chains, so this beta chain is a stray read whose abundance carries little weight. The chain recombines TRBV12-3 or TRBV12-4 with TRBJ2-2, with 7 positions matching TRBD1. The CDR3 contains 16 residues. V shed 3 bases, J shed 0 bases, and the junction held 4 bases outside the gene matches. In DNA, the CDR3 is TGTGCCAGCAGTTTCTCCACAGGGGCGAACACCGGGGAGCTGTTTTTT. It is translated as CASSFSTGANTGELFF.

In its sample, this clonotype was seen many times. This beta chain slipped into a library made for alpha chains as a stray read, so its size is not meaningful. This chain connects TRBV10-3 to TRBJ1-5; maybe TRBD1 (5 bases). The length of the CDR3 is 14 residues. V shed 6 bases and J shed 3 bases, with 12 bases lying between them. The germline V gene encodes CDR1 ENHRY and CDR2 SYGVKD. For the CDR3, the DNA is TGTGCCATCAGCAGGGCAGGGAACAATCAGCCCCAGCATTTT. This translates into CAISRAGNNQPQHF.

By sample share, this clonotype is medium-sized. The library was prepared for alpha chains; this beta chain is a stray read, so its frequency means little. J is TRBJ2-1 and V is TRBV20-1, with D possibly TRBD1 on 6 matching bases. V was trimmed by 5 bases and J by 4 bases, leaving 12 bases between them. Per the germline V gene, CDR1 is DFQATT and CDR2 is SNEGSKA (reference sequence). The length of the CDR3 is 13 residues. The CDR3 is CSAPRDIYNEQFF. The CDR3 DNA reads as TGCAGTGCTCCTCGGGACATATACAATGAGCAGTTCTTC.

In this sample, this clonotype turned up many times. This beta chain is a stray sequence in a library constructed for alpha chains; its clone size is not meaningful. CDR3 nucleotides: TGTGCCAGCAGCTTAGATTGGGCGGGGGGCATTCAGTACTTC. Residues: CASSLDWAGGIQYF. The V and J genes are TRBV7-6 and TRBJ2-4; 8 nucleotides align to TRBD2. The germline CDR1 and CDR2 sequences are SGHVS and FNYEAQ. V was pared by 1 base and J by 9 bases, with 5 bases of the junction left unmatched. The CDR3 spans 14 residues.

This clonotype was found many times. As an off-target read in a library built for alpha chains, this beta chain has a frequency of little significance. The rearrangement joins TRBV7-9 to TRBJ2-7, with TRBD2 matching 9 bases. The CDR3 is 16 amino acids. V was clipped by 0 bases and J by 6 bases; unmatched bases: 9. Germline assignment: CDR1 SEHNR and CDR2 FQNEAQ (reference sequence). For the CDR3, the DNA is TGTGCCAGCAGCTTAGCTCTAGCGGGGACCGTTACCGAGCAGTACTTC. Its protein is CASSLALAGTVTEQYF.

This clonotype was detected ten times or more. This beta chain is a stray sequence in a library constructed for alpha chains; its clone size is not meaningful. The rearrangement links TRBV15 to TRBJ2-5; D not resolved. The length of the CDR3 is 14 residues. Trimming shortened V by 1 base and J by 0 bases, and 6 bases separated the two germline ends. CDR1 is LNHNV and CDR2 is YYDKDF in the germline V gene (reference sequence). CDR3 residues: CATSRGRNQETQYF. The CDR3 DNA reads as TGTGCCACCAGCAGAGGACGGAACCAAGAGACCCAGTACTTC. The full variable domain, completed using reference TRBV15 and TRBJ2-5, is DAMVIQNPRYQVTQFGKPVTLSCSQTLNHNVMYWYQQKSSQAPKLLFHYYDKDFNNEADTPDNFQSRRPNTSFCFLDIRSPGLGDTAMYLCATSRGRNQETQYFGPGTRLLVL.

For this clonotype: The library was designed around alpha chains, so this beta chain is a stray read whose abundance carries little weight. The chain couples TRBV9 to TRBJ1-1; 7 bases line up with TRBD1. Trimming at V came to 3 bases and at J to 1 base, leaving 3 bases not matched to a gene. The CDR3 is 14 residues long. From germline, CDR1 is SGDLS and CDR2 YYNGEE. The CDR3 DNA is TGTGCCAGCAGCGAGGACAGGACGAACACTGAAGCTTTCTTT. Translating it yields CASSEDRTNTEAFF.

This clonotype was counted many times. This beta chain came through as a stray read in a library set up for alpha chains, and its size says little. The rearrangement joins TRBV10-3 to TRBJ2-3, with a tentative D call TRBD1 (5 bases). V shed 3 bases and J shed 0 bases, with 7 bases lying between them. In germline, CDR1 is ENHRY, CDR2 SYGVKD. The CDR3 is 14 amino acids. CDR3 nucleotides: TGTGCCATCAGTGAAGACAGAAGCACAGATACGCAGTATTTT. Translated, it gives CAISEDRSTDTQYF.

This clonotype was recorded at least ten times. This beta chain appears as a stray read in a library generated for alpha chains; its size is not informative. The rearrangement uses TRBV7-2 and TRBJ2-2, with D possibly being TRBD2 (5 bases). The CDR3 runs 16 residues. The germline gives CDR1 SGHTA, CDR2 FQGNSA. The V end was cut by 4 bases, the J end by 2 bases, with 14 bases between. The CDR3 sequence is CASSWGAGFNTGELFF. DNA for the CDR3: TGTGCCAGCAGCTGGGGAGCAGGCTTCAACACCGGGGAGCTGTTTTTT.

This clonotype was seen at least ten times. The library was prepared for alpha chains; this beta chain is a stray read, so its frequency means little. The chain links TRBV20-1 to TRBJ2-7; weak D call: TRBD2 (6 bases). Germline lookup yields CDR1 DFQATT and CDR2 SNEGSKA (reference sequence). The CDR3 is made up of 13 amino acids. The V end lost 3 bases, the J end lost 3 bases, and 12 bases lay between the germline ends. The CDR3 is CSASYAGNYEQYF. The CDR3 coding sequence is TGCAGTGCTAGCTATGCGGGGAACTACGAGCAGTACTTC.

This clonotype is deemed medium-sized. In a library made to pick up alpha chains, this beta chain is a stray read with a size that means little. The chain joins TRBV19 to TRBJ2-2, with 11 nucleotides matching TRBD2. The junction had 7 bases not matched to a gene; V was cut back by 1 base and J by 6 bases. The CDR3 covers 17 residues. Germline V CDR1 and CDR2: LNHDA, SQIVND (reference sequence). This CDR3 reads CASSIALAGGPSGELFF. CDR3 DNA: TGTGCCAGTAGTATAGCCCTAGCGGGAGGTCCCTCCGGGGAGCTGTTTTTT. Full variable domain (missing parts from reference TRBV19 and TRBJ2-2): DGGITQSPKYLFRKEGQNVTLSCEQNLNHDAMYWYRQDPGQGLRLIYYSQIVNDFQKGDIAEGYSVSREKKESFPLTVTSAQKNPTAFYLCASSIALAGGPSGELFFGEGSRLTVL.

This clonotype is labeled as medium-sized. This beta chain was picked up by a library intended for alpha chains and is off target, so its count carries little meaning. This chain links TRBV6-1 with TRBJ2-3, with 7 bases lining up with TRBD1. Germline V CDR1 and CDR2: MNHNS, SASEGT. There are 13 residues in the CDR3. V trimming: 10 bases; J trimming: 3 bases; junction bases outside the gene matches: 7. The chain's CDR3 is CATDRELTDTQYF. CDR3 DNA: TGTGCCACCGACAGGGAGTTAACAGATACGCAGTATTTT.

This clonotype was recorded many times. Found in a library prepared for alpha chains, this beta chain is an off-target read, and its abundance has little meaning. The chain employs TRBV6-5 and TRBJ2-7; D may match TRBD1 or TRBD2 (5 bases each). Germline-derived CDR1 and CDR2 are MNHEY and SVGAGI. V was trimmed by 4 bases and J by 5 bases, leaving 12 bases between them. The CDR3 contains 13 residues. The CDR3 DNA sequence: TGTGCCAGCAGTTCTGGGGCCGGGGACGAGCAGTACTTC. This translates into CASSSGAGDEQYF.

There are many counts of this clonotype. A library made for alpha chains picked up this beta chain off target, so its size means little. The J gene is TRBJ2-5, the V gene TRBV14, with D unresolved. The CDR3 runs 15 residues. In germline, CDR1 is SGHDN, CDR2 FVKESK. With 1 base removed from V and 1 base from J, the gap between germline ends came to 10 bases. The chain's CDR3 is CASSQGIHFQETQYF. CDR3 DNA sequence: TGTGCCAGCAGCCAAGGTATCCATTTCCAAGAGACCCAGTACTTC.

This clonotype was observed at least ten times. This beta chain is a stray sequence in a library constructed for alpha chains; its clone size is not meaningful. The rearrangement uses TRBV9 and TRBJ2-3; possibly TRBD2 for D (6 bases). CDR3 length: 15 residues. Germline lookup yields CDR1 SGDLS and CDR2 YYNGEE. With 0 bases removed from V and 3 bases from J, the gap between germline ends came to 11 bases. The DNA for the CDR3 is TGTGCCAGCAGCGTAGCGGGAGAGGGTACAGATACGCAGTATTTT. This encodes CASSVAGEGTDTQYF.